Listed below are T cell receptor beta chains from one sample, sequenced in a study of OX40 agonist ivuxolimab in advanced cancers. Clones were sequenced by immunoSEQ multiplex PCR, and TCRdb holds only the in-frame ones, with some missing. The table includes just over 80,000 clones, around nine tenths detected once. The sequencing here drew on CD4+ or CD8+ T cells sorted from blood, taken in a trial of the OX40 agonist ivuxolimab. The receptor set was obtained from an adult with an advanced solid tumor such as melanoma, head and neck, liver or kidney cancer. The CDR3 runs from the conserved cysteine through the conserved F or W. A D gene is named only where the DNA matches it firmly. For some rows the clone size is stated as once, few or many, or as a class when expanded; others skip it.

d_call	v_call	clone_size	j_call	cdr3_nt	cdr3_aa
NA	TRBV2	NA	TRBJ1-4	TGTGCCAGCAGTGAAGGGGGAGGTATCGCAACTAATGAAAAACTGTTTTTT	CASSEGGGIATNEKLFF
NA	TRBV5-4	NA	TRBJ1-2	TGTGCCAGCAGCCAACACACCACAGGGACGGGTGGCTACACCTTC	CASSQHTTGTGGYTF
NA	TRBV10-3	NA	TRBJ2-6	TGTGCCACAAAACCTGCCGTGACAGGCAGCTCTGGGGCCAACGTCCTGACTTTC	CATKPAVTGSSGANVLTF
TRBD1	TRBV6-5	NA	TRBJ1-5	TGTGCCAGCAGTTACGTCGGGACAGCGAATCAGCCCCAGCATTTT	CASSYVGTANQPQHF
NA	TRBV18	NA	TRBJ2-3	TGTGCCAGCTCAACTTCACAGGCGTCGCACAGGGATACGCAGTATTTT	CASSTSQASHRDTQYF
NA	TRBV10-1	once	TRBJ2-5	TGCGCCAGCAGCGTTCAAAGGGGCGAGACCCAGTACTTC	CASSVQRGETQYF
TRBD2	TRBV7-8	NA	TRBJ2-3	TGTGCCAGCAGCTTAGGTAGCGGGCCTAGCACAGATACGCAGTATTTT	CASSLGSGPSTDTQYF
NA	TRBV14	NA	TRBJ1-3	TGTGCCAGCAGCCAACGGCCCCGGGGAGGAAACACCATATATTTT	CASSQRPRGGNTIYF
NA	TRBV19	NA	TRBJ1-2	TGTGCCAGTAGTATAGGATCAGTTAACTATGGCTACACCTTC	CASSIGSVNYGYTF
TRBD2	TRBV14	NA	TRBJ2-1	TGTGCCAGCAGCCCCCTCCCCGGCGGGAGCTCCTACAATGAGCAGTTCTTC	CASSPLPGGSSYNEQFF
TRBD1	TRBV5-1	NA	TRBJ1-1	TGCGCCAGCAGCTGGGGGACAGAGAACACTGAAGCTTTCTTT	CASSWGTENTEAFF
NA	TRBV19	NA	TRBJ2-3	TGTGCCAGTACCTGGAGGGGTCCCTCAAGCACAGATACGCAGTATTTT	CASTWRGPSSTDTQYF
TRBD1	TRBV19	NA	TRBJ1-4	TGTGCCAGTAGTTCCGGGACAGATCCCTCGATTGAAAAACTGTTTTTT	CASSSGTDPSIEKLFF
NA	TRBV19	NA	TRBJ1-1	TGTGCCAGTAGTATAGCCGTGGGTGAAGCTTTCTTT	CASSIAVGEAFF
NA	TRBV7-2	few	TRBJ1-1	TGTGCCAGCAGCTTAAACACTTTGGGGACTGAAGCTTTCTTT	CASSLNTLGTEAFF
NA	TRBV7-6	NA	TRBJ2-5	TGTGCCAGCAGCTTAGTAAGACAAGAGACCCAGTACTTC	CASSLVRQETQYF
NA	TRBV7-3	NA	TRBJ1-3	TGTGCCAGCAGCTTAGCGGCTGACTCTGGAAACACCATATATTTT	CASSLAADSGNTIYF
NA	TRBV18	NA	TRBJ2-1	TGTGCCAGCTCACGGGGTGGCGGGGGCCCGTACAATGAGCAGTTCTTC	CASSRGGGGPYNEQFF
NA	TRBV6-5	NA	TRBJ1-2	TGTGCCAGCAGTTACCGAGAACAGGGATATGGCTACACCTTC	CASSYREQGYGYTF
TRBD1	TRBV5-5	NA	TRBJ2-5	TGTGCCAGCAGCTTCCGGGACAGGGGGTACCAAGAGACCCAGTACTTC	CASSFRDRGYQETQYF
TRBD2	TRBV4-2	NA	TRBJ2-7	TGTGCCAGCGGCAACCCTAGCGGGAGGGGTGGCGAGCAGTACTTC	CASGNPSGRGGEQYF
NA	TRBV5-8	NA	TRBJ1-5	TGTGCCAGCAGCTTGGCCAAGACGACGGGGGGTAATCAGCCCCAGCATTTT	CASSLAKTTGGNQPQHF
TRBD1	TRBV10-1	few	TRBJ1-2	TGCGCCAGCATTATCAGGGGGCTAGAGAGCTATGGCTACACCTTC	CASIIRGLESYGYTF
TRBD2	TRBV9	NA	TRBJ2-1	TGTGCCAGCAGCGTAGTGTCTAGCGGGAGATCCTACAATGAGCAGTTCTTC	CASSVVSSGRSYNEQFF
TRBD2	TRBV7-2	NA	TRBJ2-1	TGTGCCAGCAGCCCGCCCGGGGTAGCGGGAGGGCATGAGTTCTTC	CASSPPGVAGGHEFF
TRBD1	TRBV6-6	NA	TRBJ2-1	TGTGCCAGCAGTTACTCGACAGGGTTTAAGAATGAGCAGTTCTTC	CASSYSTGFKNEQFF
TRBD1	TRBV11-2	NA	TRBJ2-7	TGTGCCAGCAGCCCTAGACAGGGGGCGAGCTCCTACGAGCAGTACTTC	CASSPRQGASSYEQYF
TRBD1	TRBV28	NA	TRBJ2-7	TGTGCCAGCAGGGAACAGGGGGCCTCCGTATACGAGCAGTACTTC	CASREQGASVYEQYF
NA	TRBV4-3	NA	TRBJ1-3	TGCGCCAGCAGCCAGAAGTACTCTGGAAACACCATATATTTT	CASSQKYSGNTIYF
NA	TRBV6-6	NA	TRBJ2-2	TGTGCCAGCAGCAACCTCCAGCCGAACACCGGGGAGCTGTTTTTT	CASSNLQPNTGELFF
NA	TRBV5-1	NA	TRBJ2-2	TGCGCCAGCACCTCGGACAGACGAACCGGGGAGCTGTTTTTT	CASTSDRRTGELFF
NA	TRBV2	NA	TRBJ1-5	TGTGCCAGCGGCCGGACGGGAGGTCAGCCCCAGCATTTT	CASGRTGGQPQHF
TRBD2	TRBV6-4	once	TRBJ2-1	TGTGCCAGCAGCAGTAGCGGGAGAAGGAATGAGCAGTTCTTC	CASSSSGRRNEQFF
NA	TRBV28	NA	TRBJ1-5	TGTGCCAGCAGTTTTAGGGGGGAACTTCAGCCCCAGCATTTT	CASSFRGELQPQHF
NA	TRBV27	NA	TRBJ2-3	TGTGCCAGCCGACCTGACAGACGCCTTCAGAAAACTAGCACAGATACGCAGTATTTT	CASRPDRRLQKTSTDTQYF
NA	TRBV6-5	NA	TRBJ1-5	TGTGCCAGCAGACTAAGGTTGGGCAATCAGCCCCAGCATTTT	CASRLRLGNQPQHF
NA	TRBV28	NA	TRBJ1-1	TGTGCCAGCAGTGTTGGGCCGAACACTGAAGCTTTCTTT	CASSVGPNTEAFF
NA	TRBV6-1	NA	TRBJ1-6	TGTGCCAGCAGTGAAGTTTCGGGGAGCTCCTATAATTCACCCCTCCACTTT	CASSEVSGSSYNSPLHF
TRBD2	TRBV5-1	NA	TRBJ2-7	TGCGCCAGCAGCTTGGAGTTTCGAGCTAGCGGGAGCCTCCCCGCCTACGAGCAGTACTTC	CASSLEFRASGSLPAYEQYF